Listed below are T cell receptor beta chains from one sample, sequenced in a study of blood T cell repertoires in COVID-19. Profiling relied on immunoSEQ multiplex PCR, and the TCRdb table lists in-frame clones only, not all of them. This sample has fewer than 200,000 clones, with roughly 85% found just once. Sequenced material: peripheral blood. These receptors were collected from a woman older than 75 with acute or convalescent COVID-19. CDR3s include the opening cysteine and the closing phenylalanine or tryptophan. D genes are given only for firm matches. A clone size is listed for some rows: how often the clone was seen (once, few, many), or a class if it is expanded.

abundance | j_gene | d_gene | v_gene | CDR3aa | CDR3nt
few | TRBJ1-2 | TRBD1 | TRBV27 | CASRRQGEGYGYTF | TGTGCCAGCCGCAGACAGGGGGAGGGCTATGGCTACACCTTC
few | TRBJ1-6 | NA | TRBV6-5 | CASSPTGDNSPLHF | TGTGCCAGCAGTCCCACGGGGGACAATTCACCCCTCCACTTT
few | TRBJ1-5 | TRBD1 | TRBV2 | CASTKGTGDQPQHF | TGTGCCAGCACCAAAGGGACAGGGGATCAGCCCCAGCATTTT
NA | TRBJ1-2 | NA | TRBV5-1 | CASSLDGGANYGYTF | TGCGCCAGCAGCTTGGATGGGGGCGCTAACTATGGCTACACCTTC
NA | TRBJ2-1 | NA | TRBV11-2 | CASSLDLWASRFF | TGTGCCAGCAGCTTAGATCTCTGGGCGTCGCGGTTCTTC
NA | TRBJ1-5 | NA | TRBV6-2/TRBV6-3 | CASSAGRQPQHF | TGTGCCAGCAGCGCGGGACGGCAGCCCCAGCATTTT
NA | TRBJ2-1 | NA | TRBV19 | CASSIGWERPWDEQFF | TGTGCCAGTAGTATAGGTTGGGAGCGCCCCTGGGATGAGCAGTTCTTC
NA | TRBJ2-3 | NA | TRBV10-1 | CASSVGGQSTDTQYF | TGCGCCAGCAGTGTCGGGGGACAGAGCACAGATACGCAGTATTTT
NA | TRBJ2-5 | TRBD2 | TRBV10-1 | CASSETLAGAETQYF | TGCGCCAGCAGTGAGACCCTAGCGGGAGCGGAGACCCAGTACTTC
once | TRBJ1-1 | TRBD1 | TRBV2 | CASSPDRDTEAFF | TGTGCCAGCAGCCCCGACAGGGACACTGAAGCTTTCTTT
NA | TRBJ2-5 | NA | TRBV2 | CASSETGIQETQYF | TGTGCCAGCAGTGAAACCGGGATTCAGGAGACCCAGTACTTC
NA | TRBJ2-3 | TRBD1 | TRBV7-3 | CASSPEAPGTGSRADTQYF | TGTGCCAGCAGCCCAGAGGCCCCTGGGACAGGGAGTCGCGCAGATACGCAGTATTTT
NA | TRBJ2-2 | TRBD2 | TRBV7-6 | CASSLVFAGAAGELFF | TGTGCCAGCAGCTTAGTATTCGCGGGAGCAGCCGGGGAGCTGTTTTTT
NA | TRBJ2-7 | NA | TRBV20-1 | CSAAEGQQYF | TGCAGTGCGGCGGAGGGGCAGCAGTACTTC
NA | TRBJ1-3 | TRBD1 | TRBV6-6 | CASSPMTIGTGPLSSGNTIYF | TGTGCCAGCAGTCCCATGACTATCGGGACAGGTCCTCTGAGCTCTGGAAACACCATATATTTT
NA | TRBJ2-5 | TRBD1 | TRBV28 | CASSPTGGQETQYF | TGTGCCAGCAGTCCAACAGGGGGCCAAGAGACCCAGTACTTC
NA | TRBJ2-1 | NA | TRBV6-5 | CASSYLGRQFF | TGTGCCAGCAGTTACCTAGGTCGGCAGTTCTTC
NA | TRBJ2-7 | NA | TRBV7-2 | CASSSGSEFVGEQYF | TGTGCCAGCAGTTCCGGGTCAGAGTTTGTAGGCGAGCAGTACTTC
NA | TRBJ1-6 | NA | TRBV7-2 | CASSFVKDRYNSPLHF | TGTGCCAGCAGCTTTGTGAAGGACAGATATAATTCACCCCTCCACTTT
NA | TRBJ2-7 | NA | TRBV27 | CASRKIGTYEQYF | TGTGCCAGCAGGAAGATCGGGACCTACGAGCAGTACTTC
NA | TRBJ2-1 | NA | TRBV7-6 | CASSLEGGPNNEQFF | TGTGCCAGCAGCTTAGAGGGGGGGCCCAACAATGAGCAGTTCTTC
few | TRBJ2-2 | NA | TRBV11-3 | CASSLAGTGELFF | TGTGCCAGCAGCTTAGCGGGCACCGGGGAGCTGTTTTTT
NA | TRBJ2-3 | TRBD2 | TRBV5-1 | CASSSGLAGGPTDTQYF | TGCGCCAGCAGCAGCGGACTAGCGGGGGGCCCCACAGATACGCAGTATTTT
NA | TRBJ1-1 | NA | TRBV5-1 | CASSEPGGTEAFF | TGCGCCAGCAGCGAACCGGGAGGCACTGAAGCTTTCTTT
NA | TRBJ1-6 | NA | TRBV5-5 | CASSLGEGDSPLHF | TGTGCCAGCAGCTTGGGGGAGGGGGATTCACCCCTCCACTTT
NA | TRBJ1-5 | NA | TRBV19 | CASSNSQGNQPQHF | TGTGCCAGTAGTAACAGTCAGGGAAATCAGCCCCAGCATTTT
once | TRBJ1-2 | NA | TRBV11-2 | CASSLVVDYGYTF | TGTGCCAGCAGCTTAGTCGTAGACTATGGCTACACCTTC
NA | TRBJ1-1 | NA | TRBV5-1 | CASSLLDLWSTEAFF | TGCGCCAGCAGCTTGCTTGACCTCTGGAGCACTGAAGCTTTCTTT
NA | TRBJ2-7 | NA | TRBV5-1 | CASGLEGNYEQYF | TGCGCCAGCGGCCTGGAGGGGAACTACGAGCAGTACTTC
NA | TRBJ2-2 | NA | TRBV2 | CASSWELAGNTGELFF | TGTGCCAGCAGTTGGGAGTTGGCGGGGAACACCGGGGAGCTGTTTTTT
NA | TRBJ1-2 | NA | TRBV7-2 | CASSQAREGTNYGYTF | TGTGCCAGCTCCCAAGCCCGGGAAGGTACAAACTATGGCTACACCTTC
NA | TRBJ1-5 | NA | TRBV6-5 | CASSFIGQPQHF | TGTGCCAGCAGTTTCATCGGTCAGCCCCAGCATTTT
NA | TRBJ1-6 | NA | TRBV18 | CASSPGRGNSPLHF | TGTGCCAGCTCACCGGGCAGGGGAAATTCACCCCTCCACTTT
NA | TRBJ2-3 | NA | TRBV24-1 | CATSIEDADTQYF | TGTGCCACCAGTATTGAGGATGCAGATACGCAGTATTTT
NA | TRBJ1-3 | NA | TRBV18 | CASSPGSSGNTIYF | TGTGCCAGCTCACCGGGGAGCTCTGGAAACACCATATATTTT
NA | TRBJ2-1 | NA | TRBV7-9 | CASSLGPQGNEQFF | TGTGCCAGCAGCTTAGGCCCGCAGGGTAATGAGCAGTTCTTC
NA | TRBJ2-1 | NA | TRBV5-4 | CASSSSGRGDPSNEQFF | TGTGCCAGCAGCTCATCGGGCAGGGGGGATCCCTCCAATGAGCAGTTCTTC
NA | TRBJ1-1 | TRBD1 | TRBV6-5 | CASSYSTGTMNTEAFF | TGTGCCAGCAGTTACTCGACAGGGACGATGAACACTGAAGCTTTCTTT
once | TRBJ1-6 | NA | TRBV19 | CASSIDLTGNDSPLHF | TGTGCCAGTAGTATAGATCTTACAGGGAACGATTCACCCCTCCACTTT
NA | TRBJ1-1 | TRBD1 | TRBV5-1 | CAGSLGQVNTEAFF | TGCGCCGGCAGCTTGGGACAGGTGAACACTGAAGCTTTCTTT
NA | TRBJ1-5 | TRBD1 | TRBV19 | CASKGQPNQPQHF | TGTGCCAGTAAGGGACAGCCCAATCAGCCCCAGCATTTT
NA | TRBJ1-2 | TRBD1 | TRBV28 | CASSSGTAGLYGYTF | TGTGCCAGCAGTTCCGGGACAGCCGGACTCTATGGCTACACCTTC
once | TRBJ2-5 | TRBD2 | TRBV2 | CASSSGRGGSETQYF | TGTGCCAGCAGTTCCGGCCGGGGGGGTTCGGAGACCCAGTACTTC